This TCR beta chain was obtained from a study of blood T cell repertoires in COVID-19 (dated by TCRdb to the early 2020s). Context from the whole study: The collaborator samples originated in the United States, Italy and Spain and spanned the acute and convalescent phases of COVID-19. The prospective study material was composed of cDNA or gDNA derived from T cells, B-cell-depleted T cells, or PBMCs. The samples were drawn from the first 160 participants of the ongoing ImmuneRACE study and from 1,254 subjects provided by 6 global collaborators. The repertoires were released in a freely available public database meant as a resource for research on the immune response to SARS-CoV-2. Nearly every sample came with metadata listing a de-identified subject ID, COVID-19 status, age in years and sex. HLA class I and class II types, where available, came from metadata supplied by the sample provider rather than from assay-based typing. Deeply sampled blood TCRbeta repertoires from subjects exposed to, actively infected with, or recovered from COVID-19 were included in the dataset.

The collaborating institutions used their own protocols to collect whole blood in K2EDTA tubes. For TCRbeta analysis, collaborators shipped samples in one of three forms: frozen whole blood, isolated PBMCs, or DNA extracted from either of those sample types. Turning to this clone: There is no known antigen for this receptor. Base qualities are not provided; no much larger clone lies one nucleotide away.

Trimming takes 1 base from V and 6 bases from J, and the germline ends sit 15 bases apart. The CDR3 spans 15 residues, from the cysteine through the phenylalanine. The retained sequence is limited to the CDR3, 45 bases, with the frame set at the first base. From the germline V gene, CDR1 is SGHTA and CDR2 is FQGNSA. On the study overall, not on this receptor specifically: The quantity of clinical and demographic metadata differed by source and by participant and was supplied without curation.

TCRbeta CDR3 regions were amplified from genomic DNA by means of the immunoSEQ Assay, a bias-controlled multiplex PCR. The original pipeline was this. Nucleated cell counts per sample were estimated from amplification of reference gene primers within the assay. To quantify the absolute abundance of each unique TCRbeta CDR3 rearrangement, sequence reads were collapsed and filtered. For each sample, productive Simpson clonality was calculated as the square root of Simpson's diversity index across productive rearrangements. In its TCRdb copy, this immuneACCESS table keeps in-frame sequences only and misses some clones. Where compared with another copy, unresolved V genes explain less than half of these, and the others have no known cause. V and J calls and clone size are those listed in that table; D and trimming were worked out from the DNA. In all, the sample holds around 140,000 clones, and about 90% of those were seen once. Of the sample, 1.5% to 1.7% is held by the ten largest clones.

The receptor comes from a woman aged 55-70 years with acute or convalescent COVID-19. Specimen: peripheral blood. The sequence links TRBV7-2 to TRBJ1-2; no D gene is confidently identified. This receptor has the CDR3 CASSLGETFSDGYTF. The sequence in DNA is TGTGCCAGCAGCTTAGGGGAGACATTCTCCGATGGCTACACCTTC. Beyond the CDR3, the reference TRBV7-2 and TRBJ1-2 genes provide the residues; the full variable domain reads: GAGVSQSPSNKVTEKGKDVELRCDPISGHTALYWYRQSLGQGLEFLIYFQGNSAPDKSGLPSDRFSAERTGGSVSTLTIQRTQQEDSAVYLCASSLGETFSDGYTFGSGTRLTVV.